Included here is one T cell receptor (beta chain) sequence, with context. The data originate from a study of molecular identifiers for immune sequencing clone quantification. TCRdb re-derived calls from the PCR reads in MiXCR, one entry per CDR3 protein. This table holds approximately 630,000 distinct CDR3 sequences, around 25% found once. Naive CD8 library inputs spanned about 17,000 to 1,000,000 sorted cells and 10%, 30% or 50% RNA. Sequencing used naive CD8+ T cells from blood, with Jurkat cell RNA spiked in. Subset of the sample: FACS-sorted CD8+CD4-CCR7+CD45RA+ naive T cells. The source of this sequence is a human donor in good health. Some libraries in this study had Jurkat cell RNA spiked in.

DNA of the CDR3: TGCAGCGTTGTCTATGACTACTCCTACGAGCAGTACTTC. This sequence encodes CSVVYDYSYEQYF. The chain recombines TRBV29-1 with TRBJ2-7; TRBD2 is a possible D gene (5 bases). V was cut by 4 bases and J by 0 bases, with 10 bases left in between. Germline CDR1 SQVTM, CDR2 ANQGSEA. The CDR3 is 13 amino acids.